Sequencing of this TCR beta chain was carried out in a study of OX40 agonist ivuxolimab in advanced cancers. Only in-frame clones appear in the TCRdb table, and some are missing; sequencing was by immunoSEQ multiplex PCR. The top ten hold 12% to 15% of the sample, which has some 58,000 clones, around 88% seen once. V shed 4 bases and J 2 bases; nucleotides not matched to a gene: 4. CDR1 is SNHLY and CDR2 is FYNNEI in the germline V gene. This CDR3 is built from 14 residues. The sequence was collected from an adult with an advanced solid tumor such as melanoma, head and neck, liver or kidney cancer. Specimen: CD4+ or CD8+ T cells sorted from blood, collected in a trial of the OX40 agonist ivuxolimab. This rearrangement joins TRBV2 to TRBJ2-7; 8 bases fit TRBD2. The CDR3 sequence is CASSVGLGAYEQYF. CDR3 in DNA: TGTGCCAGCAGTGTGGGACTAGGTGCCTACGAGCAGTACTTC.